The source of this T cell receptor (beta chain) is a study of blood T cell repertoires in COVID-19. Turning to the study itself: Some COVID-19 samples were acute and others convalescent; all came from the United States, Italy and Spain.

The CDR3 is made up of 14 amino acids. Germline V lookup: CDR1 SGHTA, CDR2 FQGNSA. Produced via immunoSEQ multiplex PCR; TCRdb's table is partial and in-frame only. Of over 150,000 clones in the sample, around 82% were seen once. The V call is TRBV7-2, the J call TRBJ2-5, with TRBD2 matching over 12 bases. Sequenced sample: peripheral blood. The source of this sequence is a man between 65 and 79 years old with active or convalescent COVID-19. CDR3 loop: CAGDPSGRGGTQYF. CDR3 nucleotides: TGTGCTGGAGATCCTAGCGGGAGGGGGGGGACCCAGTACTTC.